The rows below give T cell receptor beta chains drawn from one sample of a study of T cell responses to AZD1222 COVID-19 vaccine. Assay used: immunoSEQ multiplex PCR; TCRdb lists only in-frame clones, some missing. The sample lists about 130,000 clones; roughly 94% were seen once. Source: peripheral blood, taken on day 0 of AZD1222 vaccination. These receptors all stem from an adult in good health. Each CDR3 is given with its conserved first and last residue. A D gene is named only where the DNA matches it firmly. Clone size, where shown, is once, few, many, or a class for clones that have expanded.

size | J | V | D | CDR3 | DNA
few | TRBJ1-1 | TRBV10-3 | NA | CAISESTAMNTEAFF | TGTGCCATCAGTGAGTCGACAGCTATGAACACTGAAGCTTTCTTT
NA | TRBJ2-5 | TRBV21-1 | NA | CASRENHPGTSGIMRMRDF | TGTGCCAGCAGAGAAAACCACCCCGGGACTAGCGGTATTATGCGCATGAGGGACTTC
NA | TRBJ2-5 | TRBV18 | NA | CASSRTAQETQYF | TGTGCCAGCTCACGGACAGCCCAAGAGACCCAGTACTTC
NA | TRBJ2-1 | TRBV5-1 | NA | CASSLVPTNEQFF | TGCGCCAGCAGCTTGGTTCCTACCAATGAGCAGTTCTTC
NA | TRBJ2-6 | TRBV15 | NA | CATSGTRGTGANVLTF | TGTGCCACCAGCGGCACCAGGGGAACTGGGGCCAACGTCCTGACTTTC
once | TRBJ2-7 | TRBV29-1 | TRBD2 | CSVGWGGPYEQYF | TGCAGCGTTGGGTGGGGAGGGCCCTACGAGCAGTACTTC
NA | TRBJ2-2 | TRBV27 | NA | CASRWGDSTGELFF | TGTGCTTCAAGGTGGGGGGACTCCACCGGGGAGCTGTTTTTT
NA | TRBJ1-4 | TRBV10-3 | TRBD1 | CAISDGGGGLEKLFF | TGTGCCATCAGTGACGGTGGAGGGGGCCTTGAAAAACTGTTTTTT
NA | TRBJ1-6 | TRBV28 | NA | CASSFGRSPLHF | TGTGCCAGCAGTTTTGGGCGGTCACCCCTCCACTTT
NA | TRBJ2-1 | TRBV29-1 | TRBD2 | CSVDFRLAGNEQFF | TGCAGCGTTGATTTTCGACTAGCGGGTAATGAGCAGTTCTTC
NA | TRBJ1-6 | TRBV4-2 | NA | CASTRELLDNSPLHF | TGTGCCAGCACCCGGGAACTCCTAGATAATTCACCCCTCCACTTT
NA | TRBJ1-6 | TRBV30 | NA | CAAGGSRSPLHF | TGTGCCGCGGGGGGTTCACGTTCACCCCTCCACTTT